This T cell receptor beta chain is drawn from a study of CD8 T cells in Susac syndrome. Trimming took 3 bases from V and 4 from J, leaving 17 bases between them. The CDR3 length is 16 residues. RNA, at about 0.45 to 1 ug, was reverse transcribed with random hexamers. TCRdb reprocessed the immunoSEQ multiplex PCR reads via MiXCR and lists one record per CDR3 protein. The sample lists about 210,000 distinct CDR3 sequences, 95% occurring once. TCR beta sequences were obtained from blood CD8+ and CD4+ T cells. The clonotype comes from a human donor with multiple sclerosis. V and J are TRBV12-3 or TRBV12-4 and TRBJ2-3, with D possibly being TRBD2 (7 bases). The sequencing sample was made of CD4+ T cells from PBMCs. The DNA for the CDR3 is TGTGCCAGCAGTTTGAATGGGGGGGCCGATTCAGATACGCAGTATTTT. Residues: CASSLNGGADSDTQYF.